This TCR beta chain was recovered during a study of vaccination effects on CD4 cells after COVID-19. This CDR3 is 13 amino acids long. V was shortened by 3 bases and J by 2 bases, with 9 bases between the two germline ends. Germline V gene data show CDR1 as DFQATT and CDR2 as SNEGSKA (reference sequence). The protocol was immunoSEQ multiplex PCR, while the TCRdb copy is restricted to in-frame clones and leaves out a portion. The repertoire holds roughly 70,000 clones, roughly 80% seen once, with approximately 0.95% in the top ten. With the ViraFEST assay, the study expanded antigen-specific CD4+ T cells using viral peptide pools, then sequenced them. Cultured cells yielded isolated CD4+ T cells after 10 days. Two doses of BNT162b2 or mRNA-1273 vaccine were administered to participants. IL-2 medium was substituted for half the medium on days 3 and 7. The table lists this clone with a few counts. Its matching antigen is unknown.

The specimen comprised CD4+ T cells from PBMCs cultured with HCoV-OC43 spike peptides, sampled after COVID-19 vaccination. Subset reported: HCoV-OC43 spike overlapping peptide pool stimulation. The clonotype originates from a human donor who received a COVID-19 vaccine. The chain employs TRBV20-1 and TRBJ2-3; unclear D gene. In DNA form, the CDR3 reads TGCAGTGCTAGTCACGGAGACACAGATACGCAGTATTTT. This encodes CSASHGDTDTQYF.